This is a list of T cell receptor beta chains from one sample in a study of shared clonotypes between healthy human individuals. Assay used: immunoSEQ multiplex PCR; TCRdb lists only in-frame clones, some missing. The sample has roughly 1,100,000 clones; about 75% are singletons. The sequenced material came from memory CD4+ T cells sorted from blood. These receptors all come from a man in his late teens or twenties in good health. The CDR3 runs from the conserved cysteine through the conserved F or W. Fields, in order: D gene, clone size, V gene, J gene, CDR3 DNA, CDR3 protein. A D gene is named only where the DNA matches it firmly. A clone size is listed for some rows: how often the clone was seen (once, few, many), or a class if it is expanded.

TRBD2	many	TRBV7-2	TRBJ2-3	TGTGCCAGCAGCCGGGACTACACAGATACGCAGTATTTT	CASSRDYTDTQYF
NA	NA	TRBV18	TRBJ1-2	TGTGCCAGCTCAACTCAGGGTGACTATGGCTACACCTTC	CASSTQGDYGYTF
NA	once	TRBV6-5	TRBJ1-1	TGTGCCAGCAGTTACTCGATCTCGGTAGATGGCACTGAAGCTTTCTTT	CASSYSISVDGTEAFF
NA	NA	TRBV2	TRBJ1-2	TGTGCCAGCAGTGAGAGGGGTAGCGGCTATGGCTACACCTTC	CASSERGSGYGYTF
TRBD1	NA	TRBV5-1	TRBJ2-7	TGCGCCAGCAGCCTCACCTGGACAGGGGGCGAGCAGTACTTC	CASSLTWTGGEQYF
NA	NA	TRBV5-4	TRBJ1-4	TGTGCCAGCAGTTTTGGACAGTCTAATGAAAAACTGTTTTTT	CASSFGQSNEKLFF
NA	NA	TRBV5-1	TRBJ2-7	TGCGCCAGCACCACGGATGTCCAGCAGGGCGGTTACGAGCAGTACTTC	CASTTDVQQGGYEQYF
NA	NA	TRBV6-5	TRBJ1-1	TGTGCCAGCAGTTACTCGTGGGCTAACACTGAAGCTTTCTTT	CASSYSWANTEAFF
TRBD2	NA	TRBV7-2	TRBJ2-1	TGTGCCAGCCGGCCGGGACTAGCGGGAGGGAAATACAATGAGCAGTTCTTC	CASRPGLAGGKYNEQFF
NA	NA	TRBV7-2	TRBJ2-2	TGTGCCAGCAGCTTGAGTGCCGGGGAGCTGTTTTTT	CASSLSAGELFF
NA	few	TRBV5-1	TRBJ2-2	TGCGCCAGCAGCTTTCTGTTCACCGGGGAGCTGTTTTTT	CASSFLFTGELFF
NA	NA	TRBV2	TRBJ2-6	TGTGCCAGCAGTGAAGGGCAGTCTGGGGCCAACGTCCTGACTTTC	CASSEGQSGANVLTF
TRBD1	NA	TRBV2	TRBJ2-5	TGTGCCAGCAGTGGAGACAGGGGAAGGACCCAGTACTTC	CASSGDRGRTQYF
NA	NA	TRBV27	TRBJ1-1	TGTGCCAGCAGTACCACACAGGAATCCTTGAAAGCTTTCTTT	CASSTTQESLKAFF
TRBD1	NA	TRBV10-3	TRBJ2-3	TGTGCCTCCGAGACAGGGTCGTTCACAGATACGCAGTATTTT	CASETGSFTDTQYF
TRBD1	NA	TRBV7-2	TRBJ1-5	TGTGCCAGCAGATTTGGGACAGGGTTGGGGCAGCCCCAGCATTTT	CASRFGTGLGQPQHF
TRBD1	NA	TRBV7-8	TRBJ2-7	TGTGCCAGCAGTAAGAGGGACAGGGCCACCTACGAGCAGTACTTC	CASSKRDRATYEQYF
NA	NA	TRBV7-2	TRBJ1-1	TGTGCCAGCAGCCCCAATACGGTGACCGAAGCTTTCTTT	CASSPNTVTEAFF
NA	few	TRBV7-2	TRBJ1-6	TGTGCCAGCAGCTTGGGAGACAGAAATTCACCCCTCCACTTT	CASSLGDRNSPLHF
NA	NA	TRBV18	TRBJ1-2	TGTGCCAGCTCCCATTCAGGACGGGATAACTATGGCTACACCTTC	CASSHSGRDNYGYTF
NA	NA	TRBV5-3	TRBJ1-4	TGTGCCAGAAGCTTGAGGAAAATTAATGAAAAACTGTTTTTT	CARSLRKINEKLFF
NA	NA	TRBV6-6	TRBJ1-6	TGTGCCAGCAGTCCCCTAATCACAGGGAGTTCACCCCTCCACTTT	CASSPLITGSSPLHF
NA	few	TRBV9	TRBJ1-2	TGTGCCAGCAGCCTTGAATCGGGTGGCTACACCTTC	CASSLESGGYTF
TRBD2	many	TRBV29-1	TRBJ2-5	TGCAGCGCCGCGGGGGGCCAAGAGACCCAGTACTTC	CSAAGGQETQYF
TRBD2	NA	TRBV4-3	TRBJ2-3	TGCGCCAGCAGCCAAGTAGGTCTTGCGGGAGCTAAAGATACGCAGTATTTT	CASSQVGLAGAKDTQYF
NA	few	TRBV6-1	TRBJ1-6	TGTGCCAGCAGCTACACGGAGAATTCACCCCTCCACTTT	CASSYTENSPLHF
NA	once	TRBV5-1	TRBJ2-7	TGCGCCAGCAGCTTGGCCGGACAGTCTGGGGGTGAGCAGTACTTC	CASSLAGQSGGEQYF
TRBD2	NA	TRBV4-1	TRBJ2-1	TGCGCCAGCAGCCAAGCCTCGGGGAGGGCACAGTATTACAATGAGCAGTTCTTC	CASSQASGRAQYYNEQFF
TRBD1	NA	TRBV5-1	TRBJ2-7	TGCGCCAGCAGCGCGCCCGGGACAGGGACCTACGAGCAGTACTTC	CASSAPGTGTYEQYF
NA	few	TRBV4-1	TRBJ1-5	TGCGCCAGCAGCCAGATCAGTAGCAATCAGCCCCAGCATTTT	CASSQISSNQPQHF
NA	NA	TRBV7-3	TRBJ2-2	TGTGCCAGCAGCTTAACTGCGAACACCGGGGAGCTGTTTTTT	CASSLTANTGELFF
NA	NA	TRBV19	TRBJ1-4	TGTGCCACCTATGGGACGGATGAAAAACTGTTTTTT	CATYGTDEKLFF
TRBD2	NA	TRBV10-3	TRBJ2-3	TGTGCCATCACCCGGGGCGGGGGGAGCACAGATACGCAGTATTTT	CAITRGGGSTDTQYF
NA	NA	TRBV6-6	TRBJ2-1	TGTGCCAGCAGTTACTCGGAGGAGCAGTTCTTC	CASSYSEEQFF
TRBD1	NA	TRBV5-8	TRBJ1-5	TGTGCCAGCAGCTCGGACAGGGGAAATCAGCCCCAGCATTTT	CASSSDRGNQPQHF
TRBD1	NA	TRBV6-5	TRBJ2-7	TGTGCCAGCAGAAAGCGACAGGGTGACTACGAGCAGTACTTC	CASRKRQGDYEQYF
NA	NA	TRBV7-6	TRBJ2-7	TGTGCCAGCAGCTTAGACGGACCCACCTACGAGCAGTACTTC	CASSLDGPTYEQYF
NA	NA	TRBV18	TRBJ1-4	TGTGCCAGCTCACCACAAGCTAATGAAAAACTGTTTTTT	CASSPQANEKLFF
TRBD1	NA	TRBV11-3	TRBJ2-1	TGTGCCAGCAGCCCCGGGACAGGGTACGACAATGAGCAGTTCTTC	CASSPGTGYDNEQFF
NA	NA	TRBV9	TRBJ1-4	TGTGCCAGCAGCGTAGATTGGGGTTTCAATGAAAAACTGTTTTTT	CASSVDWGFNEKLFF
NA	NA	TRBV7-9	TRBJ2-7	TGTGCCAGCAGTCAAGGACTAACTGGGCAGTACTTC	CASSQGLTGQYF
NA	NA	TRBV2	TRBJ2-6	TGTGCCAGCAGGGCAGGGGCTAGCTCTGGGGCCAACGTCCTGACTTTC	CASRAGASSGANVLTF
NA	NA	TRBV7-3	TRBJ2-1	TGTGCCAGCGGGGACTTCAATGAGCAGTTCTTC	CASGDFNEQFF
NA	NA	TRBV18	TRBJ2-5	TGTGCCAGCTCACCCCCAGGCCTCCCAGAGACCCAGTACTTC	CASSPPGLPETQYF
NA	NA	TRBV6-5	TRBJ1-2	TGTGCCAGCAGTTATGCGGCAGGGAACTATGGCTACACCTTC	CASSYAAGNYGYTF
TRBD1	NA	TRBV6-6	TRBJ2-1	TGTGCCAGCAGACAACCGGGGGACAGGGTAAATGAGCAGTTCTTC	CASRQPGDRVNEQFF
NA	NA	TRBV6-1	TRBJ1-1	TGTGCCAGCAGTCTCGTTGGGCCGGACACTGAAGCTTTCTTT	CASSLVGPDTEAFF
NA	NA	TRBV27	TRBJ1-6	TGTGCCAGCAGTTTTGCGAGGCCCTATAATTCACCCCTCCACTTT	CASSFARPYNSPLHF
NA	NA	TRBV27	TRBJ2-6	TGTGCCAGCACCAAGTCCGGAGGCTCTGGGGCCAACGTCCTGACTTTC	CASTKSGGSGANVLTF
TRBD1	once	TRBV27	TRBJ2-3	TGTGCCAGCCGGTTGGGACAGGGGGCAGATACGCAGTATTTT	CASRLGQGADTQYF
NA	few	TRBV10-3	TRBJ2-3	TGTGCCACCCTCGTAGGGGCTCTCACAGATACGCAGTATTTT	CATLVGALTDTQYF
TRBD1	NA	TRBV28	TRBJ1-5	TGTGCCAGCAGCACCCGGGACAGGTTAAGCAATCAGCCCCAGCATTTT	CASSTRDRLSNQPQHF
NA	NA	TRBV10-3	TRBJ2-1	TGTGCCATCAGTGAGTTCGGGACCTTACTTAACAATGAGCAGTTCTTC	CAISEFGTLLNNEQFF
TRBD2	NA	TRBV11-2	TRBJ2-1	TGTGCCAGCAGCTTGGGCCGCGGGGGGCCCTCCTACAATGAGCAGTTCTTC	CASSLGRGGPSYNEQFF
NA	NA	TRBV6-1	TRBJ2-2	TGTGCCAGCAGTGTACTAGCCTACACCGGGGAGCTGTTTTTT	CASSVLAYTGELFF
NA	many	TRBV6-1	TRBJ2-7	TGTGCCAGCAGTGATTACAATACCCGGGGCGAGCAGTACTTC	CASSDYNTRGEQYF
NA	NA	TRBV6-1	TRBJ2-7	TGTGCCAGCAGTCGGGGGGCTAAATCGTACGAGCAGTACTTC	CASSRGAKSYEQYF
TRBD2	NA	TRBV19	TRBJ2-3	TGTGCCAGTAGTCTCGGGGGGGGCGCAGATACGCAGTATTTT	CASSLGGGADTQYF